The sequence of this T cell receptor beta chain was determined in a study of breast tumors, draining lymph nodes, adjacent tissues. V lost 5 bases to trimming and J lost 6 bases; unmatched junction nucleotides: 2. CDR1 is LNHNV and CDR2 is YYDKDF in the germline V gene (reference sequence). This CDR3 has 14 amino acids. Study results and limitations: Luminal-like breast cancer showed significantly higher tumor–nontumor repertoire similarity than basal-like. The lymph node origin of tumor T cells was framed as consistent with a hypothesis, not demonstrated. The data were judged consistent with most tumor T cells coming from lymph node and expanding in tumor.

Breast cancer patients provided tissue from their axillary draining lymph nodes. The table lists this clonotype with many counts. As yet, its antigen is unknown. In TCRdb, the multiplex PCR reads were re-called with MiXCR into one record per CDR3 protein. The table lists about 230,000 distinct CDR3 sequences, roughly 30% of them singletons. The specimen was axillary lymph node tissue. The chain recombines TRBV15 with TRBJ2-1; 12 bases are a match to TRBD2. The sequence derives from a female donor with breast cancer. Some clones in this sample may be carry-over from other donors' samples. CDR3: CATSASGRANEQFF. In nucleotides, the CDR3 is TGTGCCACCAGCGCTAGCGGGAGGGCCAATGAGCAGTTCTTC.